This entry lists 29 T cell receptor beta chains sequenced from one sample in a study of cytomegalovirus exposure and HLA in healthy donors. Profiled with immunoSEQ multiplex PCR; TCRdb holds only in-frame clones, not every one. The sample contains some 130,000 clones, around 80% of which appear only once. Sequences were obtained from PBMCs. The receptor set was obtained from a man aged 25 to 45 in good health and CMV-seropositive.

The rearrangement links TRBV10-1 to TRBJ2-7; D perhaps matches TRBD1 (5 bases). CDR1 is WNHNN and CDR2 is SYGVQD in the germline V gene (reference sequence). Trimming pared 5 bases from V and 4 bases from J, leaving 15 bases between. This CDR3 has 14 amino acids. The CDR3 DNA follows: TGCGCCAGCAGTAACGCTATAGGACATTACGAGCAGTACTTC. Translation gives CASSNAIGHYEQYF.

The chain employs TRBV2 and TRBJ2-2, with 7 positions matching TRBD2. V shed 7 bases, J shed 9 bases, and the junction held 5 bases outside the gene matches. Germline lookup yields CDR1 SNHLY and CDR2 FYNNEI. The CDR3 consists of 12 residues. The CDR3: CASNRGVRELFF. As DNA, the CDR3 is TGTGCCAGCAACCGGGGGGTCAGGGAGCTGTTTTTT. Looking up the rest from reference TRBV2 and TRBJ2-2 gives the full variable domain: EPEVTQTPSHQVTQMGQEVILRCVPISNHLYFYWYRQILGQKVEFLVSFYNNEISEKSEIFDDQFSVERPDGSNFTLKIRSTKLEDSAMYFCASNRGVRELFFGEGSRLTVL.

The chain joins TRBV11-1 to TRBJ1-4; D call uncertain. The CDR3 is made up of 17 amino acids. Germline-derived CDR1 and CDR2 are SGHAT and FQDESV (reference sequence). V was cut by 1 base and J by 0 bases, with 12 bases left in between. The CDR3 here is CASSLEFTTATNEKLFF. The CDR3 region has the DNA TGTGCCAGCAGCTTAGAGTTCACTACTGCAACTAATGAAAAACTGTTTTTT.

The table lists this clone with a few counts. The chain carries TRBV7-2 and TRBJ1-2, with TRBD1 as a possible D gene (5 bases). The CDR3 totals 16 residues. V lost 2 bases, J lost 4 bases, and 17 bases lay in between. CDR1 is SGHTA, CDR2 FQGNSA, per germline. The CDR3 sequence: CASSLILGGSIYGYTF. The CDR3, as DNA: TGTGCCAGCAGCTTAATTTTGGGGGGTTCGATCTATGGCTACACCTTC. The full variable domain, with the rest looked up from reference TRBV7-2 and TRBJ1-2, is GAGVSQSPSNKVTEKGKDVELRCDPISGHTALYWYRQSLGQGLEFLIYFQGNSAPDKSGLPSDRFSAERTGGSVSTLTIQRTQQEDSAVYLCASSLILGGSIYGYTFGSGTRLTVV.

The rearrangement joins TRBV30 to TRBJ2-5, with D tentatively TRBD2 (6 bases). With 1 base removed from V and 2 bases from J, the gap between germline ends came to 11 bases. Germline-derived CDR1 and CDR2 are GTSNPN and SVGIG (reference sequence). This CDR3 has 14 amino acids. CDR3 DNA sequence: TGTGCCTGGAGTGCGGGGGTCAGACAAGAGACCCAGTACTTC. Translation: CAWSAGVRQETQYF.

This clone was picked up a small number of times. The chain carries TRBV30 and TRBJ2-5; no reliable D call. Germline CDR1 and CDR2: GTSNPN and SVGIG (reference sequence). Trimming stripped 4 bases from V and 1 base from J, with 7 bases between. The CDR3 sequence is 12 residues long. The CDR3 spells CAWTPSQETQYF. As DNA, the CDR3 is TGTGCCTGGACCCCTAGCCAAGAGACCCAGTACTTC.

The V gene is TRBV18, the J gene TRBJ2-2; tentatively, D is TRBD1 (5 bases). This CDR3 contains 14 residues. Germline CDR1 reads KGHSH; CDR2 reads LQKENI. V lost 2 bases and J 7 bases, leaving 11 bases between the germline ends. The CDR3 sequence is CASSPNSQGGELFF. The CDR3 DNA is TGTGCCAGCTCACCAAACTCCCAGGGCGGGGAGCTGTTTTTT.

The genes are TRBV5-4 and TRBJ1-1; D perhaps matches TRBD1 (5 bases). CDR3 length: 14 amino acids. CDR1 is SGHNT and CDR2 is YYREEE in the germline V gene (reference sequence). V shed 4 bases and J shed 5 bases, with 15 bases lying between them. Written as DNA, the CDR3 is TGTGCCAGCAGCCCGGTGACGGGGGGGACTGAAGCTTTCTTT. Translated: CASSPVTGGTEAFF.

The chain combines TRBV5-5 with TRBJ1-1, with a tentative D call TRBD1 (5 bases). There are 15 residues in the CDR3. CDR1 is SGHKS and CDR2 is YYEKEE in the germline V gene (reference sequence). The V and J ends lost 1 base and 0 bases respectively, with 10 bases between them. The CDR3 nucleotides read TGTGCCAGCAGCTTGACAGGTCCCATGAACACTGAAGCTTTCTTT. Its protein is CASSLTGPMNTEAFF.

The CDR3 loop is CASSIIMARGGYTF. As DNA, the CDR3 is TGTGCCAGTAGTATAATTATGGCCAGGGGTGGCTACACCTTC. The gene calls are TRBV19 and TRBJ1-2; TRBD1 is a possible D gene (6 bases). Germline CDR1 reads LNHDA; CDR2 reads SQIVND (reference sequence). The V end lost 2 bases, the J end lost 7 bases, and 14 bases lay between the germline ends. CDR3 length: 14 residues. Full variable domain (rest looked up from reference TRBV19 and TRBJ1-2): DGGITQSPKYLFRKEGQNVTLSCEQNLNHDAMYWYRQDPGQGLRLIYYSQIVNDFQKGDIAEGYSVSREKKESFPLTVTSAQKNPTAFYLCASSIIMARGGYTFGSGTRLTVV.

This chain joins TRBV11-2 and TRBJ2-1, with D maybe TRBD2 (6 bases). The CDR3 covers 15 residues. Trimming took off 1 base at V and 0 bases at J, with 7 bases between the two ends. CDR1 is SGHAT, CDR2 FQNNGV, per germline. The CDR3 DNA follows: TGTGCCAGCAGCTTAGCGGGAGCCTCCTACAATGAGCAGTTCTTC. Amino acid sequence: CASSLAGASYNEQFF.

The chain couples TRBV5-1 to TRBJ2-7; 10 bases map to TRBD1. Trimming removed 3 bases from V and 3 bases from J; junction bases left unmatched: 6. The germline gives CDR1 SGHRS, CDR2 YFSETQ. The CDR3 is 15 amino acids. CDR3 coding DNA: TGCGCCAGCAGCTCCGGGACAGGGGAGGACTACGAGCAGTACTTC. Amino acids: CASSSGTGEDYEQYF.

The chain links TRBV5-4 to TRBJ2-7, with 8 bases lining up with TRBD1. Trimming removed 4 bases from V and 7 bases from J; junction bases left unmatched: 7. This CDR3 region has 13 residues. Germline V gives CDR1 SGHNT, CDR2 YYREEE (reference sequence). The CDR3 DNA reads as TGTGCCAGCAGCCGGGGACAGGAAAGGGAGCAGTACTTC. Protein sequence: CASSRGQEREQYF.

The CDR3 sequence is CAISESLAGPYEQYF. The CDR3 DNA is TGTGCCATCAGTGAGTCGCTAGCGGGACCGTACGAGCAGTACTTC. V usage is TRBV10-3 and J usage is TRBJ2-7; 9 bases align to TRBD2. The V gene end was trimmed by 0 bases and the J gene end by 4 bases; junction bases not matched to a gene: 4. This CDR3 is built from 15 residues. Germline CDR1 reads ENHRY; CDR2 reads SYGVKD.

The chain is built from TRBV7-3 and TRBJ2-3, with 7 bases matching TRBD1. The CDR3 runs 15 residues. The V gene's germline CDR1 is SGHTA and CDR2 FQGTGA. The V segment lost 4 bases and the J segment 2 bases; nucleotides outside the gene matches: 6. The CDR3 region has the DNA TGTGCCAGCAGCTACCCGACAGGGTTCACAGATACGCAGTATTTT. This codes for CASSYPTGFTDTQYF.

This CDR3 is CASSAAPAVLTSPEQYF. Written as DNA, the CDR3 is TGTGCCAGCAGCGCTGCCCCCGCAGTACTTACTAGCCCCGAGCAGTACTTC. The chain links TRBV9 to TRBJ2-7; possibly TRBD2 for D (6 bases). CDR1 and CDR2 (germline): SGDLS, YYNGEE. The CDR3 is 17 amino acids. V was trimmed by 3 bases and J by 6 bases, leaving 25 bases between them.

The chain combines TRBV7-2 with TRBJ1-3, with D possibly being TRBD1 (5 bases). The V gene lost 7 bases and the J gene lost 2 bases, with 9 bases spanning the gap. The CDR3 covers 13 residues. The germline V gene encodes CDR1 SGHTA and CDR2 FQGNSA. The CDR3 loop is CASTRETGNTIYF. The CDR3 nucleotides are TGTGCCAGCACCAGGGAAACTGGAAACACCATATATTTT.

This clone is a singleton in its sample. The chain employs TRBV5-1 and TRBJ2-3, with D possibly TRBD2 on 5 matching bases. CDR3 length equals 15 residues. Trimming removed 5 bases from V and 2 bases from J, with 15 bases in between. Germline V gene lookup returns CDR1 SGHRS and CDR2 YFSETQ. The CDR3 region is CASSSLGGYTDTQYF. The CDR3 nucleotides read TGCGCCAGCAGTTCTTTAGGAGGTTACACAGATACGCAGTATTTT.

The table lists this clone with a few counts. The gene calls are TRBV10-1 and TRBJ2-2, with TRBD2 matching 14 bases. The CDR3 length is 17 residues. Germline V gene sequence: CDR1 WNHNN, CDR2 SYGVQD (reference sequence). Trimming removed 4 bases from V and 5 bases from J; junction bases left unmatched: 6. The CDR3 region has the DNA TGCGCCAGCAGTGGTTGGACTAGCGGGAGGTGGACCGGGGAGCTGTTTTTT. Its translation is CASSGWTSGRWTGELFF.

V is TRBV7-8 and J is TRBJ2-7; D not certain. The CDR3 spans 14 residues. Germline V gene sequence: CDR1 SGHVS, CDR2 FQNEAQ. V lost 5 bases and J 1 base, leaving 12 bases between the germline ends. CDR3 in amino acids: CASSPSERSYEQYF. Written as DNA, the CDR3 is TGTGCCAGCAGCCCATCAGAGCGTTCCTACGAGCAGTACTTC.

The sample holds a few counts of this clone. The J gene is TRBJ1-2, the V gene TRBV12-5, with D maybe TRBD1 (6 bases). Germline assignment: CDR1 LGHNT and CDR2 FRNRAP. Trimming shortened V by 5 bases and J by 5 bases, and 18 bases separated the two germline ends. The CDR3 runs to 15 residues. CDR3 sequence reads: CASGRTGFHGYGYTF. CDR3 coding DNA: TGTGCTAGTGGTCGTACAGGGTTCCATGGGTATGGCTACACCTTC. Drawing the rest from reference TRBV12-5 and TRBJ1-2, the complete variable domain is DARVTQTPRHKVTEMGQEVTMRCQPILGHNTVFWYRQTMMQGLELLAYFRNRAPLDDSGMPKDRFSAEMPDATLATLKIQPSEPRDSAVYFCASGRTGFHGYGYTFGSGTRLTVV.

The chain carries TRBV19 and TRBJ1-2; 7 bases line up with TRBD1. V lost 9 bases and J lost 3; bases outside the gene matches: 10. Germline CDR1 reads LNHDA; CDR2 reads SQIVND (reference sequence). This CDR3 has 14 amino acids. Here the CDR3 DNA reads TGTGCCAGCGGGGACAGCCCAATTTACTATGGCTACACCTTC. The encoded protein is CASGDSPIYYGYTF. The variable domain in full, with the rest retrieved from reference TRBV19 and TRBJ1-2, is DGGITQSPKYLFRKEGQNVTLSCEQNLNHDAMYWYRQDPGQGLRLIYYSQIVNDFQKGDIAEGYSVSREKKESFPLTVTSAQKNPTAFYLCASGDSPIYYGYTFGSGTRLTVV.

The J gene is TRBJ2-7, the V gene TRBV7-8; D unresolved. Germline V gene sequence: CDR1 SGHVS, CDR2 FQNEAQ. V was cut by 0 bases and J by 11 bases, with 14 bases left in between. The CDR3 sequence is 13 residues long. CDR3 nucleotides: TGTGCCAGCAGCTTAGCCCGCCGTGGCGGAGAGTACTTC. It codes for CASSLARRGGEYF.

This chain links TRBV14 with TRBJ2-3; D ambiguous. The length of the CDR3 is 11 residues. Germline CDR1 is SGHDN and CDR2 is FVKESK. V lost 4 bases and J 6 bases, leaving 5 bases between the germline ends. CDR3 bases: TGTGCCAGCAGCCTCCTCGATACGCAGTATTTT. Encoded protein: CASSLLDTQYF.

This clone showed up many times. This sequence joins TRBV19 and TRBJ2-3, with 8 bases aligning to TRBD2. Germline V CDR1 and CDR2: LNHDA, SQIVND (reference sequence). CDR3 size: 17 residues. Trimming cost V 1 base and J 6 bases; bases outside gene matches: 12. CDR3 residues: CASSIGSSEGLVDTQYF. CDR3 nucleotides: TGTGCCAGTAGTATAGGAAGTAGCGAGGGACTAGTGGATACGCAGTATTTT.

The chain recombines TRBV2 with TRBJ1-5; a possible D gene is TRBD1 (5 bases). This CDR3 has 14 amino acids. V lost 6 bases, J lost 0 bases, and 9 bases lay in between. The germline gives CDR1 SNHLY, CDR2 FYNNEI. The CDR3 nucleotides are TGTGCCAGCAGACCTGACAGTAGCAATCAGCCCCAGCATTTT. Translating it yields CASRPDSSNQPQHF.

V is TRBV11-2 and J is TRBJ1-4; 7 positions match TRBD1. Germline V lookup: CDR1 SGHAT, CDR2 FQNNGV. This CDR3 comprises 17 residues. J gave up 4 bases and V 0 bases, and 8 bases lay outside the gene matches. The CDR3 is CASSLDPWQGVNEKLFF. In DNA form, the CDR3 reads TGTGCCAGCAGCTTAGATCCGTGGCAGGGGGTTAATGAAAAACTGTTTTTT.

This chain connects TRBV6-4 to TRBJ2-1; a possible D gene is TRBD1 (5 bases). Trimming left V 7 bases short and J 7 bases short, with 14 bases between. This CDR3 comprises 13 residues. Germline CDR1 is MRHNA and CDR2 is SNTAGT. In DNA form, the CDR3 reads TGTGCCAGCACCCCCGACAGCCCGAATGAGCAGTTCTTC. It specifies CASTPDSPNEQFF.

The gene calls are TRBV29-1 and TRBJ2-1; the D gene is possibly TRBD1 (5 bases). The CDR3 extends over 15 amino acids. Trimming removed 5 bases at V and 2 bases at J, with 16 bases between. The germline V gene has CDR1 SQVTM and CDR2 ANQGSEA. The CDR3 protein is CSVKGSGIPYNEQFF. CDR3 coding DNA: TGCAGCGTTAAAGGTTCAGGGATTCCCTACAATGAGCAGTTCTTC.